One TCR beta chain is described in this entry. Generated by immunoSEQ multiplex PCR, the TCRdb table keeps only in-frame clones and is missing some. This table has 94,000 or so clones, 84% appearing once. The source of the sample is a study of OX40 agonist ivuxolimab in advanced cancers. Trimming removed 7 bases from V and 4 bases from J, with 11 bases in between. From germline, CDR1 is MNHEY and CDR2 SVGAGI. This CDR3 has 13 amino acids. The chain employs TRBV6-5 and TRBJ1-3; D is unclear. The sequences come from CD4+ or CD8+ T cells sorted from blood, collected in a trial of the OX40 agonist ivuxolimab. The source is an adult with an advanced solid tumor such as melanoma, head and neck, liver or kidney cancer. In DNA, the CDR3 is TGTGCCAGCACTTCCTGGAGAGGAAACACCATATATTTT. This codes for CASTSWRGNTIYF.